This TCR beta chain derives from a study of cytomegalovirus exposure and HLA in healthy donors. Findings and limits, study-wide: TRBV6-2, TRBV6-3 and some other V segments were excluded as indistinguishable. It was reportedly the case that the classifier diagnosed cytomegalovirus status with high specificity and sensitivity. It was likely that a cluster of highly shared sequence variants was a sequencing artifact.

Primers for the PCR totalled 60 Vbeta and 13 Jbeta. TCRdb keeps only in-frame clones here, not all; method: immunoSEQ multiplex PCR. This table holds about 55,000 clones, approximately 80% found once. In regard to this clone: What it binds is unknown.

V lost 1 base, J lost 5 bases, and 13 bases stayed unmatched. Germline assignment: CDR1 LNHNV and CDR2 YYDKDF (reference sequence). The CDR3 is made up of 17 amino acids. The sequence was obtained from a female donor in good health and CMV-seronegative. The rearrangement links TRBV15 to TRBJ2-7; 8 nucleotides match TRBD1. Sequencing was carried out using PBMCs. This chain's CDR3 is CATSRARAGQGTNEQYF. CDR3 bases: TGTGCCACCAGCAGAGCGAGGGCCGGACAGGGAACGAACGAGCAGTACTTC.